The 26 T cell receptor beta chains presented below share a single source sample, sequenced in a study of response to subunit inactivated influenza vaccine. From the RT-PCR reads, TCRdb called clonotypes with MiXCR, one entry per CDR3 protein. Here the sample spans 450,000 to 500,000 distinct CDR3 sequences, roughly 9.7% being singletons. The sample in question was PBMCs from blood, obtained 40 to 50 days after vaccination. The receptors were sampled from a man aged 50-59 years who received an inactivated influenza vaccine.

This clonotype was observed a handful of times. The rearrangement uses TRBV15 and TRBJ1-1; no reliable D call. The CDR3 is 14 amino acids. Germline loops: CDR1 LNHNV, CDR2 YYDKDF (reference sequence). V was clipped by 4 bases and J by 1 base, with 10 bases between them. This chain's CDR3 is CATSTKAANTEAFF. CDR3 in DNA: TGTGCCACCAGCACAAAGGCTGCGAACACTGAAGCTTTCTTT. Full variable domain (remainder filled in from reference TRBV15 and TRBJ1-1): DAMVIQNPRYQVTQFGKPVTLSCSQTLNHNVMYWYQQKSSQAPKLLFHYYDKDFNNEADTPDNFQSRRPNTSFCFLDIRSPGLGDTAMYLCATSTKAANTEAFFGQGTRLTVV.

The V call is TRBV6-1, the J call TRBJ2-3; TRBD1 matches at 7 bases. The J segment lost 5 bases and the V segment lost 6 bases, leaving 8 bases of the junction unmatched. This CDR3 has 14 amino acids. Germline assignment: CDR1 MNHNS and CDR2 SASEGT. The CDR3 loop is CASSPTGFKDTQYF. In nucleotides, the CDR3 is TGTGCCAGCAGCCCGACAGGGTTTAAAGATACGCAGTATTTT.

This clonotype was recorded a few times. The genes are TRBV10-3 and TRBJ2-3; TRBD1 matches 9 bases. This CDR3 contains 15 residues. Germline V gene sequence: CDR1 ENHRY, CDR2 SYGVKD. V trimming: 6 bases; J trimming: 1 base; junction bases outside the gene matches: 5. The CDR3 here is CAISSTGGGTDTQYF. The CDR3 DNA sequence: TGTGCCATCAGCTCGACAGGGGGGGGCACAGATACGCAGTATTTT.

This clonotype has ten or more counts. CDR3 amino acids: CASSLAGEQFF. The CDR3 DNA reads TGTGCCAGCAGTTTAGCCGGTGAGCAGTTCTTC. The V call is TRBV28, the J call TRBJ2-1; no definite D call. This CDR3 spans 11 amino acids. V lost 2 bases to trimming and J lost 9 bases, with 5 bases between them. Germline CDR1 MDHEN, CDR2 SYDVKM. Filled out from reference TRBV28 and TRBJ2-1, the complete variable domain reads DVKVTQSSRYLVKRTGEKVFLECVQDMDHENMFWYRQDPGLGLRLIYFSYDVKMKEKGDIPEGYSVSREKKERFSLILESASTNQTSMYLCASSLAGEQFFGPGTRLTVL.

Turning to this clonotype: The germline gene is not matched at one end of the junction; a read error may be the cause. The chain links TRBV20-1 to TRBJ1-1; 7 bases match TRBD1. The CDR3 contains 16 residues. Germline CDR1 and CDR2: DFQATT and SNEGSKA (reference sequence). The DNA of the CDR3 is TGCTGTGCTAGAGATCCACAGGGGTTCATGAACACTGAAGCTTTCTTT. This encodes CCARDPQGFMNTEAFF.

The V gene is TRBV10-3, the J gene TRBJ2-7, with TRBD1 matching 11 bases. CDR3 length equals 20 residues. The V segment lost 0 bases and the J segment 1 base; nucleotides outside the gene matches: 14. The germline gives CDR1 ENHRY, CDR2 SYGVKD. CDR3 protein: CAISESGGTGGLAESYEQYF. Written as DNA, the CDR3 is TGTGCCATCAGTGAGTCGGGCGGGACAGGGGGACTAGCCGAGTCCTACGAGCAGTACTTC.

This clonotype was counted at least ten times. V usage is TRBV2 and J usage is TRBJ2-7, with D uncertain. Germline V CDR1 and CDR2: SNHLY, FYNNEI. The CDR3 loop spans 15 amino acids. V dropped 3 bases and J dropped 0 bases, with 12 bases sitting between them. DNA of the CDR3: TGTGCCAGCAGTGAGACCCGCGGTAGCTCCTACGAGCAGTACTTC. Translation gives CASSETRGSSYEQYF.

This clonotype was detected ten times or more. The chain couples TRBV6-5 to TRBJ2-7; D not resolved. V dropped 2 bases and J dropped 7 bases, with 12 bases sitting between them. This CDR3 is built from 13 residues. Germline V gene data show CDR1 as MNHEY and CDR2 as SVGAGI. The CDR3 DNA reads as TGTGCCAGCAGTTACGGCCGGAATAGGGAGCAGTACTTC. This translates into CASSYGRNREQYF.

This clonotype showed up many times. The chain combines TRBV24-1 with TRBJ2-3, with a tentative D call TRBD1 (6 bases). V was pared by 0 bases and J by 2 bases, with 11 bases between. This CDR3 is built from 16 residues. Germline values: CDR1 KGHDR, CDR2 SFDVKD. CDR3 nucleotide sequence: TGTGCCACCAGTGATTTGTCAGGGGACCCCACAGATACGCAGTATTTT. Translated: CATSDLSGDPTDTQYF.

This clonotype was seen a handful of times. V and J are TRBV5-1 and TRBJ1-1; 8 bases fit TRBD1. This CDR3 region has 15 residues. The V gene end was trimmed by 4 bases and the J gene end by 6 bases; junction bases not matched to a gene: 11. Germline values: CDR1 SGHRS, CDR2 YFSETQ. In DNA, the CDR3 is TGCGCCAGCAGCGAGCAAGGACAGGGTGGCTCTGAAGCTTTCTTT. It is translated as CASSEQGQGGSEAFF.

The chain links TRBV20-1 to TRBJ2-5, with 9 bases lining up with TRBD2. The germline gives CDR1 DFQATT, CDR2 SNEGSKA (reference sequence). The CDR3 is 15 residues long. V dropped 4 bases and J dropped 0; count of bases not matched to a gene: 6. The CDR3 sequence is CSATGASGNQETQYF. The CDR3 coding sequence is TGCAGTGCTACGGGGGCTAGCGGGAACCAAGAGACCCAGTACTTC.

This clonotype has only a few counts. V gene TRBV25-1 combines with J gene TRBJ2-2, with 9 nucleotides matching TRBD1. The CDR3 totals 16 residues. Germline V gives CDR1 MGHDK, CDR2 SYGVNS. V lost 6 bases and J lost 5; bases outside the gene matches: 10. The CDR3 coding sequence is TGTGCCAGCAGGGGGGACAGGGTTGGAAGAACCGGGGAGCTGTTTTTT. Its translation: CASRGDRVGRTGELFF.

The chain carries TRBV11-2 and TRBJ2-7; TRBD1 or TRBD2 may be the D gene (5 bases each). The germline V gene has CDR1 SGHAT and CDR2 FQNNGV. V shed 1 base and J shed 7 bases, with 11 bases lying between them. The CDR3 spans 13 residues. CDR3 bases: TGTGCCAGCAGCTTAGGAATGAGGGGAGAGCAGTACTTC. Encoded protein: CASSLGMRGEQYF.

As for this clonotype: This may come from a read error, since a much larger clone is one base off. The chain is built from TRBV5-8 and TRBJ2-3, with 13 bases aligning to TRBD2. The CDR3 is made up of 16 amino acids. V lost 4 bases and J lost 2; bases outside the gene matches: 4. Germline V CDR1 and CDR2: SGHTS, YDEGEE. CDR3 sequence (DNA): TGTGCCAGCAGCAGAGGGACTAGCGGGGACACAGATACGCAGTATTTT. Encoded protein: CASSRGTSGDTDTQYF.

This clonotype was found a few times. The chain has TRBV20-1 and TRBJ1-1; D ambiguous. Germline V CDR1 and CDR2: DFQATT, SNEGSKA (reference sequence). Trimming shortened V by 5 bases and J by 8 bases, and 9 bases separated the two germline ends. This CDR3 comprises 10 residues. CDR3 sequence reads: CSARREEAFF. The CDR3 nucleotides read TGCAGTGCTCGCCGGGAAGAAGCTTTCTTT.

V usage is TRBV20-1 and J usage is TRBJ2-3; D may be TRBD2 (5 bases). Trimming removed 5 bases at V and 0 bases at J, with 9 bases between. CDR1 is DFQATT and CDR2 is SNEGSKA in the germline V gene (reference sequence). The CDR3 is 13 amino acids. DNA of the CDR3: TGCAGTGCTTCGACGGGGAGCACAGATACGCAGTATTTT. Protein product: CSASTGSTDTQYF.

Many counts were recorded for this clonotype. This chain links TRBV5-1 with TRBJ2-4, with TRBD1 identical over 7 bases. Trimming at V came to 1 base and at J to 6 bases, leaving 7 bases not matched to a gene. Germline V gene data show CDR1 as SGHRS and CDR2 as YFSETQ. This CDR3 is built from 15 residues. CDR3 sequence: CASSLRQGQGNIQYF. CDR3 nucleotides: TGCGCCAGCAGCTTGCGACAGGGACAAGGAAACATTCAGTACTTC.

This clonotype was counted many times. The chain couples TRBV12-3 or TRBV12-4 to TRBJ2-3; unclear D gene. Trimming took off 3 bases at V and 0 bases at J, with 7 bases between the two ends. CDR3 length: 14 residues. The CDR3 region is CASSLLLSTDTQYF. The CDR3 DNA sequence: TGTGCCAGCAGTTTGCTATTGAGCACAGATACGCAGTATTTT.

V gene TRBV6-1 combines with J gene TRBJ2-3; D not certain. Germline CDR1 MNHNS, CDR2 SASEGT. V lost 5 bases and J lost 2, with 26 bases in between. The CDR3 spans 19 residues. CDR3 loop: CASSLGRIASLVFTDTQYF. CDR3 coding DNA: TGTGCCAGCAGTCTAGGACGGATTGCATCCCTCGTTTTCACAGATACGCAGTATTTT.

This clonotype appeared many times. J is TRBJ1-6 and V is TRBV5-1; D uncertain. CDR1 is SGHRS and CDR2 is YFSETQ in the germline V gene. The ends were cut back, 0 bases at V and 7 bases at J, with 11 bases in the middle. This CDR3 has 15 amino acids. The CDR3 spells CASSLEPGNNSPLHF. The CDR3 DNA is TGCGCCAGCAGCTTGGAGCCAGGAAACAATTCACCCCTCCACTTT.

The CDR3 sequence is CASSLVRGNYRDRDSWEQYF. In nucleotides, the CDR3 is TGTGCCAGCAGCTTAGTACGTGGGAACTACCGGGACAGAGATTCATGGGAGCAGTACTTC. The chain links TRBV7-8 to TRBJ2-7; 7 bases are shared with TRBD1. Losses at the gene ends were 1 base for V and 7 bases for J; bases not matched to a gene: 25. Germline loops: CDR1 SGHVS, CDR2 FQNEAQ. This CDR3 spans 20 amino acids.

The rearrangement links TRBV5-6 to TRBJ2-2; D gene ambiguous. The CDR3 extends over 16 amino acids. Trimming shortened V by 0 bases and J by 0 bases, and 9 bases separated the two germline ends. Germline V gene lookup returns CDR1 SGHDT and CDR2 YYEEEE. The CDR3 bases are TGTGCCAGCAGCTTGGCCGGGCAGCCGAACACCGGGGAGCTGTTTTTT. It specifies CASSLAGQPNTGELFF.

CDR3 coding DNA: TGTGCCAGCACCGGACCCGAGCGGAGCTCCTACGAGCAGTACTTC. This gives the protein CASTGPERSSYEQYF. This chain uses TRBV6-1 with TRBJ2-7; D may be TRBD2 (5 bases). V lost 7 bases and J lost 0, with 16 bases in between. Germline assignment: CDR1 MNHNS and CDR2 SASEGT. The CDR3 contains 15 residues.

The chain employs TRBV12-3 or TRBV12-4 and TRBJ1-2, with a weak D call TRBD1 (5 bases). V shed 3 bases and J shed 7 bases, with 18 bases lying between them. The CDR3 spans 15 residues. The CDR3 spells CASSLGSGIGIGYTF. The CDR3 DNA is TGTGCCAGCAGTTTGGGGTCAGGGATCGGAATTGGCTACACCTTC.

This clonotype was detected only a few times. The chain joins TRBV29-1 to TRBJ1-2, with 8 bases lining up with TRBD1. The J segment lost 4 bases and the V segment lost 7 bases, leaving 8 bases of the junction unmatched. Per germline, CDR1 SQVTM and CDR2 ANQGSEA. CDR3 length equals 13 residues. CDR3 DNA: TGCAGCGCAAGAACAGGGGGAAGCTATGGCTACACCTTC. Translated, it gives CSARTGGSYGYTF.

Many counts were recorded for this clonotype. Here the CDR3 DNA reads TGTGCCAGCAGACCGATACCAACCCGGACAGCTTGGTACGAGCAGTACTTC. Its translation is CASRPIPTRTAWYEQYF. V gene TRBV7-9 combines with J gene TRBJ2-7, with D possibly matching TRBD1 (6 bases). Trimming removed 6 bases from V and 4 bases from J, with 25 bases in between. This CDR3 contains 17 residues. Germline V gives CDR1 SEHNR, CDR2 FQNEAQ (reference sequence).